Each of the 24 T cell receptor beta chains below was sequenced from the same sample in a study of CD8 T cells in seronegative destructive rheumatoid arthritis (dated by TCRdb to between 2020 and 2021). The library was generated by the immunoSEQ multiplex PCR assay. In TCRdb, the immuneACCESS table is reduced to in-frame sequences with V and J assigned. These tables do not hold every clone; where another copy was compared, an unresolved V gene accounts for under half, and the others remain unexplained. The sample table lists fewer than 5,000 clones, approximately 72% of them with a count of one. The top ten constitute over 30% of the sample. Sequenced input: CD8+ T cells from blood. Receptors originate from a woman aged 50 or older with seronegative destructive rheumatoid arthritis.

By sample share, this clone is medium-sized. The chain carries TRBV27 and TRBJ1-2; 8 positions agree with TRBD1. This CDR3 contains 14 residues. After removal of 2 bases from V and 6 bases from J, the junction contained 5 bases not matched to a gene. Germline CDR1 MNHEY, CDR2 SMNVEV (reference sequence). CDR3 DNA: TGTGCCAGCAGTTTAAGAGGACAGGGTCATGGCTACACCTTC. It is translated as CASSLRGQGHGYTF.

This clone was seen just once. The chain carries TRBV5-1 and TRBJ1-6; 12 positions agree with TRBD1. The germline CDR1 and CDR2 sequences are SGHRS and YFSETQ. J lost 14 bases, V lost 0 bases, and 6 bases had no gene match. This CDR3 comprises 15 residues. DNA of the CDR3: TGCGCCAGCAGCTTGGTGGGACAGGGGGCCGCTGCCCTCCACTTT. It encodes CASSLVGQGAAALHF.

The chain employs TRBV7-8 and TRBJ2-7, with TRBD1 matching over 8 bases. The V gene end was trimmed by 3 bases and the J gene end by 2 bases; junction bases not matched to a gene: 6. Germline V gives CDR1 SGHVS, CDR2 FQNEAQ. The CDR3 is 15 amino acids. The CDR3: CASSFTGTGPYEQYF. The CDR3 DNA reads TGTGCCAGCAGCTTTACCGGGACAGGACCCTACGAGCAGTACTTC.

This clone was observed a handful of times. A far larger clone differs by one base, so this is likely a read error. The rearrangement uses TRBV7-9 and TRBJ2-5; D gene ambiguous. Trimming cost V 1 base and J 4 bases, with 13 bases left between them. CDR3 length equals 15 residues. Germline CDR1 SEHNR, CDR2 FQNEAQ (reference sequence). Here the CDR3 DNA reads TGTGCCAGCAGCTTAGAGTTGAGTGTCCCAGAGACCCAGTACTTC. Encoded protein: CASSLELSVPETQYF. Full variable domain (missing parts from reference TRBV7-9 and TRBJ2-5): DTGVSQNPRHKITKRGQNVTFRCDPISEHNRLYWYRQTLGQGPEFLTYFQNEAQLEKSRLLSDRFSAERPKGSFSTLEIQRTEQGDSAMYLCASSLELSVPETQYFGPGTRLLVL.

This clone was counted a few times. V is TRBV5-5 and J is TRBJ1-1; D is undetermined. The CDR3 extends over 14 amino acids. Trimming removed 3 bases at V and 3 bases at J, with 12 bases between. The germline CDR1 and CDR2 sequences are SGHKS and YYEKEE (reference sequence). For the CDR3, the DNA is TGTGCCAGCAGCTCCACCCTCAGGTACACTGAAGCTTTCTTT. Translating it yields CASSSTLRYTEAFF. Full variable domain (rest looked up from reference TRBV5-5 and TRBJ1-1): DAGVTQSPTHLIKTRGQQVTLRCSPISGHKSVSWYQQVLGQGPQFIFQYYEKEERGRGNFPDRFSARQFPNYSSELNVNALLLGDSALYLCASSSTLRYTEAFFGQGTRLTVV.

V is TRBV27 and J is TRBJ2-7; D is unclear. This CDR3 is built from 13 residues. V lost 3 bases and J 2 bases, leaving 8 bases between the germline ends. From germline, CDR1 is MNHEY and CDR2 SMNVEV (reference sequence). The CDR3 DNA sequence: TGTGCCAGCAGTTTCAACAGAGCCTACGAGCAGTACTTC. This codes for CASSFNRAYEQYF.

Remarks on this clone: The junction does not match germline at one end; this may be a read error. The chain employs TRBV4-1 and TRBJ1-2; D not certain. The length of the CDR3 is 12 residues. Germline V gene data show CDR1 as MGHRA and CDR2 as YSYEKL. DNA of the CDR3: TGCGCCAGCAGCCAAGATGGCATCAATAGCGCCTTC. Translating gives CASSQDGINSAF.

The DNA for the CDR3 is TGTGCCAGTAAGGAGGAATGGGCAACTAATGAAAAACTGTTTTTT. The encoded protein is CASKEEWATNEKLFF. This chain joins TRBV19 and TRBJ1-4; no reliable D call. The CDR3 sequence is 15 residues long. V lost 7 bases to trimming and J lost 0 bases, with 12 bases between them. The germline V gene has CDR1 LNHDA and CDR2 SQIVND (reference sequence).

In DNA form, the CDR3 reads TGTGCCAGCAGCTTATACGGACAGGGCAACACTGAAGCTTTCTTT. Translated: CASSLYGQGNTEAFF. This chain connects TRBV11-3 to TRBJ1-1; TRBD1 matches at 8 bases. CDR1 is SGHNT, CDR2 YENEEA, per germline. The ends lost 2 bases at V and 2 bases at J; junction bases unmatched: 4. The CDR3 runs 15 residues.

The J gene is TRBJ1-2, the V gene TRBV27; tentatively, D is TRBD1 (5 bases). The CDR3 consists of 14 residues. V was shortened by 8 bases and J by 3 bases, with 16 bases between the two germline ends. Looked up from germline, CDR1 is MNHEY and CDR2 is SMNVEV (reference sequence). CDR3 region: CASSYGGSYYGYTF. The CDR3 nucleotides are TGTGCCAGCTCATACGGGGGGAGTTACTATGGCTACACCTTC.

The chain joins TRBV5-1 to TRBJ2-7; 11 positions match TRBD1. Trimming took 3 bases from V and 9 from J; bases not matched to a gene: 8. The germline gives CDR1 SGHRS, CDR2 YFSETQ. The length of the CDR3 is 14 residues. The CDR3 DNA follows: TGCGCCAGCAGCTCTGGACAGGGGGCGCTGGGGCAGTACTTC. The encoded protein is CASSSGQGALGQYF. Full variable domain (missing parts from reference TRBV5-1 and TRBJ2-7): KAGVTQTPRYLIKTRGQQVTLSCSPISGHRSVSWYQQTPGQGLQFLFEYFSETQRNKGNFPGRFSGRQFSNSRSEMNVSTLELGDSALYLCASSSGQGALGQYFGPGTRLTVT.

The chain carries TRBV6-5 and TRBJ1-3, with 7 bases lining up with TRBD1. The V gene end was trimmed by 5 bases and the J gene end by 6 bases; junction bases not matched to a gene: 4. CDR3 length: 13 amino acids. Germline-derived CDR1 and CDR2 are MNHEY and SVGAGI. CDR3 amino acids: CASSPGTENTIYF. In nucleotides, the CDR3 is TGTGCCAGCAGTCCCGGGACAGAAAACACCATATATTTT.

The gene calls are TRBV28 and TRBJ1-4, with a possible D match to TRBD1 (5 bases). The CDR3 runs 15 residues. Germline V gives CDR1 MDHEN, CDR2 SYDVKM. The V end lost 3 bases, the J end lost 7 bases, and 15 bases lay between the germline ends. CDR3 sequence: CASSLLWTGGEKLFF. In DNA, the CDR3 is TGTGCCAGCAGTTTGCTATGGACGGGGGGTGAAAAACTGTTTTTT.

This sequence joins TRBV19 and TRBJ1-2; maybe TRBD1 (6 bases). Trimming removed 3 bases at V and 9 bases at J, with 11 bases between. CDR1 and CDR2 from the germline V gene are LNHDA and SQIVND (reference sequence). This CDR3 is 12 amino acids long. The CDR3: CASSIRGARYTF. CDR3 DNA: TGTGCCAGTAGTATTCGGGGGGCTCGCTACACCTTC.

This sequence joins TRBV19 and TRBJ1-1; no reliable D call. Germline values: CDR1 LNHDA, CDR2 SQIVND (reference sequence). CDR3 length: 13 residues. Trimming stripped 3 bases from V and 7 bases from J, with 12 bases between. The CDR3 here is CASSIRGIIEAFF. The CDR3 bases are TGTGCCAGTAGTATCCGAGGGATAATTGAAGCTTTCTTT. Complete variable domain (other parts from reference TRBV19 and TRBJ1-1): DGGITQSPKYLFRKEGQNVTLSCEQNLNHDAMYWYRQDPGQGLRLIYYSQIVNDFQKGDIAEGYSVSREKKESFPLTVTSAQKNPTAFYLCASSIRGIIEAFFGQGTRLTVV.

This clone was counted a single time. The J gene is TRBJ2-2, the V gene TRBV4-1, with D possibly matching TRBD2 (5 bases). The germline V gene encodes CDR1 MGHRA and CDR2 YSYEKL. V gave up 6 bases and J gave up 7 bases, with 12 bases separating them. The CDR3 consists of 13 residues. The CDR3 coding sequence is TGCGCCAGCAGATCCCTCCGGGACGGGGAGCTGTTTTTT. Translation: CASRSLRDGELFF.

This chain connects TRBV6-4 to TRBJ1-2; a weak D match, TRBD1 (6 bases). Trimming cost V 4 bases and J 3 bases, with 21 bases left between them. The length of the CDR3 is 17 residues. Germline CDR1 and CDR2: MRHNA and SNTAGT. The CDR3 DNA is TGTGCCAGCAGTGCGACGCCCCTACAAGGGGGGGACTATGGCTACACCTTC. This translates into CASSATPLQGGDYGYTF.

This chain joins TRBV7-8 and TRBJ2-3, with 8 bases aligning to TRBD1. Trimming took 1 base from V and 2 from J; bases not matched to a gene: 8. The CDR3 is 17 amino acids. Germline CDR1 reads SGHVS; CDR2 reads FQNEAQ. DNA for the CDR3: TGTGCCAGCAGCTTAGTTGTGCAGGGGGCGGCCACAGATACGCAGTATTTT. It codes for CASSLVVQGAATDTQYF.

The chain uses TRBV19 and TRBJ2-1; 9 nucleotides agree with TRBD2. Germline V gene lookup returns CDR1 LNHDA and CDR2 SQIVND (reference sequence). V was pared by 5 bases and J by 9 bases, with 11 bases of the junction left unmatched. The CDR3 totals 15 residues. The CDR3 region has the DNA TGTGCCAGTAGTCCCCGCGGGGGGGCGACGGTTGAGCAGTTCTTC. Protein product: CASSPRGGATVEQFF.

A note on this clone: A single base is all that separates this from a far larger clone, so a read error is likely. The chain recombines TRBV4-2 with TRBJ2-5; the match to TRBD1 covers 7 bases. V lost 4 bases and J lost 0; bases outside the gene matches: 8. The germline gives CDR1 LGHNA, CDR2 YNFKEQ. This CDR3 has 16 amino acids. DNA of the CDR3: TGTGCCAGCAGCCTCCTCTTTGACAGGGACCAAGAGACCCAGTACTTC. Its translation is CASSLLFDRDQETQYF.

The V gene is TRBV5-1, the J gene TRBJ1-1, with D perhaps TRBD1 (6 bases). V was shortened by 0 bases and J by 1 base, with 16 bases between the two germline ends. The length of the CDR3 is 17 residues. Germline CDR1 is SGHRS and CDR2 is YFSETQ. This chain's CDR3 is CASSLGGQRDWNTEAFF. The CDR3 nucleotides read TGCGCCAGCAGCTTGGGGGGGCAGCGGGATTGGAACACTGAAGCTTTCTTT.

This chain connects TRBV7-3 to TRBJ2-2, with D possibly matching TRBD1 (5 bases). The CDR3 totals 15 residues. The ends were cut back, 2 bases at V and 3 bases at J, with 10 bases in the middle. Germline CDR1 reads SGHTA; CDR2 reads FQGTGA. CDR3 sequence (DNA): TGTGCCAGCAGCTTAGGGGCCGCGGACACCGGGGAGCTGTTTTTT. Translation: CASSLGAADTGELFF.

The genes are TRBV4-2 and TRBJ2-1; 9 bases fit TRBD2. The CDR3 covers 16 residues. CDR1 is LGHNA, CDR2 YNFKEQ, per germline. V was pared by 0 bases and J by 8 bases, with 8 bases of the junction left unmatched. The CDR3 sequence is CASSQDPGLASHEQFF. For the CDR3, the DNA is TGTGCCAGCAGCCAAGATCCGGGACTAGCATCTCATGAGCAGTTCTTC.

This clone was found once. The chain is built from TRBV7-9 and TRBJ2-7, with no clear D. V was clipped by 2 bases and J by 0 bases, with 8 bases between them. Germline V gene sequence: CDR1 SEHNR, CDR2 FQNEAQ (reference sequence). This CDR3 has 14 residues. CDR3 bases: TGTGCCAGCAGCTTACCACAGCCCTCCTACGAGCAGTACTTC. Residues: CASSLPQPSYEQYF.